This T cell receptor beta chain was sequenced for a study of blood T cell repertoires in COVID-19. For the study at large: The United States, Italy and Spain were the sources of the acute and convalescent COVID-19 samples. T cells, B-cell-depleted T cells, or PBMCs supplied cDNA or gDNA.

V dropped 2 bases and J dropped 2; count of bases not matched to a gene: 5. This CDR3 is built from 16 residues. The germline V gene encodes CDR1 WSHSY and CDR2 SAAADI. Original data processing: Counts of nucleated cells, estimated from reference gene primer amplification, were obtained. Measured with immunoSEQ multiplex PCR; TCRdb has only the in-frame clones, and not every one. The DNA was the basis for D and trimming; V, J and clone size are from that table. This sample carries approximately 210,000 clones, around 90% of them seen once, and the ten largest clones take about 4.5%. The chain uses TRBV10-2 and TRBJ2-1; 8 bases map to TRBD2. Sequencing input: peripheral blood. This clonotype was obtained from a human donor in a cohort sampled during active COVID-19. CDR3 DNA sequence: TGCGCCAGCAGTGAGAGAGTAGCGGGGCCCTACAATGAGCAGTTCTTC. Its translation: CASSERVAGPYNEQFF.